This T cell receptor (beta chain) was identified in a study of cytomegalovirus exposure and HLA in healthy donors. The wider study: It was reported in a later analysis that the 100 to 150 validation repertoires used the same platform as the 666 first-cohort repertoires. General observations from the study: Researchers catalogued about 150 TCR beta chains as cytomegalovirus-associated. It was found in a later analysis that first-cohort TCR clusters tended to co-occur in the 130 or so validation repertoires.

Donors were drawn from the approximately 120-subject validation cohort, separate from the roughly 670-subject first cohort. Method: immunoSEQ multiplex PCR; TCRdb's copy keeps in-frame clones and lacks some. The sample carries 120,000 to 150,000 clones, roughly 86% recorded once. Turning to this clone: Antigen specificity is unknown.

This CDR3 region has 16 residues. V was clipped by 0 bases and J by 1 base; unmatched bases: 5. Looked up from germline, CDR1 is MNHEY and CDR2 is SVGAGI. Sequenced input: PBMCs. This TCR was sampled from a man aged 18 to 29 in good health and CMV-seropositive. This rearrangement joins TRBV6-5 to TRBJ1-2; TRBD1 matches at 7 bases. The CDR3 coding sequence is TGTGCCAGCAGTTACTCAACAGGGGACCTTAACTATGGCTACACCTTC. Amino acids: CASSYSTGDLNYGYTF.